The next 32 T cell receptor beta chains were all read from a single sample in a study of post-analysis software for immune sequencing data. Unique molecular identifiers were built into the TCR beta cDNA libraries. TCRdb itself ran the PCR reads through MiXCR, one entry per CDR3 protein. This sample has 450,000 to 650,000 distinct CDR3 sequences, with roughly two fifths found just once. Study-wide results and caveats: A handful of TRBV segments occurring more often in patients than controls included TRBV5-6, TRBV5-1 and TRBV20-1.

No antigen has been identified for these receptors. What was sequenced was blood. All receptors derive from a girl aged 10-17 years with multiple sclerosis.

The V call is TRBV13, the J call TRBJ1-1; no definite D call. V was clipped by 5 bases and J by 0 bases, with 10 bases between them. The CDR3 sequence is 14 residues long. Germline V lookup: CDR1 PRHDT, CDR2 FYEKMQ (reference sequence). The CDR3, as DNA: TGTGCCAGCAGCCCCAGACGGGTGAACACTGAAGCTTTCTTT. Amino acid sequence: CASSPRRVNTEAFF.

This clonotype was seen only a few times. This chain links TRBV20-1 with TRBJ2-5, with D hard to call. Trimming removed 5 bases at V and 2 bases at J, with 12 bases between. The CDR3 loop spans 13 amino acids. Germline V gene data show CDR1 as DFQATT and CDR2 as SNEGSKA (reference sequence). CDR3 sequence reads: CSAEAPPQETQYF. The CDR3 nucleotides read TGCAGTGCTGAGGCCCCCCCGCAAGAGACCCAGTACTTC.

In DNA form, the CDR3 reads TGTGCCATCAAGGGAGAGGATTCACCCCTCCACTTT. It specifies CAIKGEDSPLHF. The chain carries TRBV10-3 and TRBJ1-6; D remains unclear. CDR3 size: 12 residues. V lost 7 bases to trimming and J lost 8 bases, with 9 bases between them. The germline V gene has CDR1 ENHRY and CDR2 SYGVKD.

The chain recombines TRBV7-9 with TRBJ2-7; no clear D. V dropped 5 bases and J dropped 7 bases, with 9 bases sitting between them. The CDR3 sequence is 11 residues long. Germline V CDR1 and CDR2: SEHNR, FQNEAQ (reference sequence). CDR3 loop: CASSPQYEQYF. CDR3 nucleotides: TGTGCCAGCAGCCCCCAGTATGAGCAGTACTTC.

This sequence joins TRBV29-1 and TRBJ1-2; 8 bases align to TRBD1. Germline CDR1 SQVTM, CDR2 ANQGSEA. This CDR3 spans 13 amino acids. The V segment lost 3 bases and the J segment 8 bases; nucleotides outside the gene matches: 8. CDR3 residues: CSVERQGAGGYTF. CDR3 bases: TGCAGCGTTGAGAGGCAGGGGGCCGGCGGCTACACCTTC.

The gene calls are TRBV4-1 and TRBJ2-3; 8 bases line up with TRBD2. Trimming at V came to 1 base and at J to 3 bases, leaving 9 bases not matched to a gene. Looked up from germline, CDR1 is MGHRA and CDR2 is YSYEKL. The CDR3 has 17 residues. The CDR3 loop reads CASSQGGRTSFTDTQYF. Here the CDR3 DNA reads TGCGCCAGCAGCCAAGGGGGACGGACTAGCTTTACAGATACGCAGTATTTT.

DNA for the CDR3: TGTGCCAGCCTTACTCAGGGGGCTCTTGAGACCCAGTACTTC. Its translation: CASLTQGALETQYF. V is TRBV7-6 and J is TRBJ2-5; 8 bases agree with TRBD1. V was clipped by 8 bases and J by 5 bases; unmatched bases: 10. Looked up from germline, CDR1 is SGHVS and CDR2 is FNYEAQ. The CDR3 extends over 14 amino acids. Filled out from reference TRBV7-6 and TRBJ2-5, the complete variable domain reads GAGVSQSPRYKVTKRGQDVALRCDPISGHVSLYWYRQALGQGPEFLTYFNYEAQQDKSGLPNDRFSAERPEGSISTLTIQRTEQRDSAMYRCASLTQGALETQYFGPGTRLLVL.

This clonotype occurred a few times. The gene calls are TRBV7-9 and TRBJ1-2; tentatively, D is TRBD1 (6 bases). This CDR3 is 13 amino acids long. The germline gives CDR1 SEHNR, CDR2 FQNEAQ (reference sequence). V was shortened by 6 bases and J by 3 bases, with 11 bases between the two germline ends. The CDR3 loop reads CASRRAGDYGYTF. CDR3 nucleotide sequence: TGTGCCAGCAGGCGGGCAGGGGACTATGGCTACACCTTC.

This clonotype was picked up a small number of times. The chain uses TRBV20-1 and TRBJ2-3, with a possible D match to TRBD2 (5 bases). The CDR3 runs to 11 residues. Per the germline V gene, CDR1 is DFQATT and CDR2 is SNEGSKA (reference sequence). Between the trimmed V and J ends, which lost 6 bases and 6 bases, there was a span of 10 bases. CDR3 coding DNA: TGCAGTGCCCCCAGGAGGGATACGCAGTATTTT. Amino acid sequence: CSAPRRDTQYF.

CDR3 amino acids: CSARGGANNEQFF. The CDR3 DNA reads as TGCAGTGCTAGGGGGGGCGCTAACAATGAGCAGTTCTTC. The rearrangement uses TRBV20-1 and TRBJ2-1; D tentatively reads TRBD1 or TRBD2 (6 bases each). CDR3 length: 13 amino acids. Germline V gene data show CDR1 as DFQATT and CDR2 as SNEGSKA (reference sequence). Trimming removed 3 bases at V and 5 bases at J, with 11 bases between.

This clonotype was counted a single time. The CDR3 protein is CASSLRQGPKETQYF. The CDR3 DNA reads as TGTGCCAGCAGCTTGCGACAGGGCCCCAAAGAGACCCAGTACTTC. V and J are TRBV7-2 and TRBJ2-5; 7 nucleotides line up with TRBD1. With V trimmed by 3 bases and J by 3 bases, 7 bases remained unmatched. Germline lookup yields CDR1 SGHTA and CDR2 FQGNSA. CDR3 length equals 15 residues.

This clonotype was seen only a few times. The chain combines TRBV20-1 with TRBJ2-7, with D hard to call. V was pared by 3 bases and J by 5 bases, with 8 bases between. In germline, CDR1 is DFQATT, CDR2 SNEGSKA (reference sequence). CDR3 size: 11 residues. The CDR3 spells CSASTSDEQYF. The CDR3 DNA sequence: TGCAGTGCTAGTACTTCGGACGAGCAGTACTTC.

This clonotype was detected a few times. V is TRBV5-1 and J is TRBJ2-1; weak D call: TRBD1 (6 bases). This CDR3 is 15 amino acids long. The V gene's germline CDR1 is SGHRS and CDR2 YFSETQ. The ends were cut back, 3 bases at V and 5 bases at J, with 15 bases in the middle. The CDR3 DNA follows: TGCGCCAGCAGCTCCCGGGACAAGGGGGACAATGAGCAGTTCTTC. Amino acids: CASSSRDKGDNEQFF.

The chain carries TRBV29-1 and TRBJ2-7; D might be TRBD1 (5 bases). The CDR3 runs 12 residues. From germline, CDR1 is SQVTM and CDR2 ANQGSEA. The V and J ends lost 5 bases and 3 bases respectively, with 11 bases between them. CDR3 nucleotides: TGCAGCGTTCAAAGCCAGGGCTACGAGCAGTACTTC. Translating gives CSVQSQGYEQYF.

The genes are TRBV7-2 and TRBJ1-1; a weak D match, TRBD1 (6 bases). This CDR3 is 13 amino acids long. Per germline, CDR1 SGHTA and CDR2 FQGNSA. The ends were cut back, 4 bases at V and 6 bases at J, with 12 bases in the middle. The CDR3 sequence is CASSSYGGPEAFF. The DNA for the CDR3 is TGTGCCAGCAGCTCGTATGGGGGCCCTGAAGCTTTCTTT.

The chain employs TRBV29-1 and TRBJ1-1, with D hard to call. CDR3 length equals 12 residues. V was trimmed by 7 bases and J by 4 bases, leaving 13 bases between them. The V gene's germline CDR1 is SQVTM and CDR2 ANQGSEA. Here the CDR3 DNA reads TGCAGCGCTGATGGGTCGGGCACTGAAGCTTTCTTT. Protein sequence: CSADGSGTEAFF.

On this clonotype: The junction differs from germline at one of its ends, possibly a read error. The rearrangement joins TRBV7-2 to TRBJ1-2; tentative D call: TRBD1 (6 bases). The CDR3 runs to 14 residues. Germline V lookup: CDR1 SGHTA, CDR2 FQGNSA. CDR3: CASRPTGQNYSYTF. In DNA, the CDR3 is TGTGCCAGCAGACCAACAGGGCAGAACTATAGCTACACCTTC. Looking up the rest from reference TRBV7-2 and TRBJ1-2 gives the full variable domain: GAGVSQSPSNKVTEKGKDVELRCDPISGHTALYWYRQSLGQGLEFLIYFQGNSAPDKSGLPSDRFSAERTGGSVSTLTIQRTQQEDSAVYLCASRPTGQNYSYTFGSGTRLTVV.

CDR3 DNA sequence: TGTGCCAGCAGTTCTGAAAGACAAATGAACACCGGGGAGCTGTTTTTT. Protein product: CASSSERQMNTGELFF. The genes are TRBV12-3 or TRBV12-4 and TRBJ2-2; no reliable D call. The germline V and J ends were trimmed by 4 bases and 1 base, with 13 bases remaining between them. The CDR3 consists of 16 residues.

The J gene is TRBJ2-3, the V gene TRBV29-1, with 7 bases lining up with TRBD1. J was trimmed by 1 base and V by 4 bases; bases with no gene match: 5. Germline V lookup: CDR1 SQVTM, CDR2 ANQGSEA. The CDR3 has 14 residues. CDR3 sequence reads: CSVVRQGGTDTQYF. The DNA for the CDR3 is TGCAGCGTTGTTCGGCAGGGGGGCACAGATACGCAGTATTTT.

The chain couples TRBV7-9 to TRBJ2-3, with 10 bases that match TRBD2. The CDR3 is 15 residues long. CDR1 is SEHNR and CDR2 is FQNEAQ in the germline V gene (reference sequence). V lost 5 bases, J lost 2 bases, and 4 bases stayed unmatched. CDR3 sequence (DNA): TGTGCCAGCAGCACTCTAGCGGGGGCCACAGATACGCAGTATTTT. Protein product: CASSTLAGATDTQYF. Variable domain in full (rest from reference TRBV7-9 and TRBJ2-3): DTGVSQNPRHKITKRGQNVTFRCDPISEHNRLYWYRQTLGQGPEFLTYFQNEAQLEKSRLLSDRFSAERPKGSFSTLEIQRTEQGDSAMYLCASSTLAGATDTQYFGPGTRLTVL.

The V and J genes are TRBV20-1 and TRBJ2-7; 13 bases fit TRBD2. The CDR3 is made up of 20 amino acids. The V gene's germline CDR1 is DFQATT and CDR2 SNEGSKA (reference sequence). The V segment lost 5 bases and the J segment 0 bases; nucleotides outside the gene matches: 19. The CDR3 spells CSAVQIARTSGRPNSYEQYF. The CDR3 DNA is TGCAGTGCTGTACAGATAGCAAGGACTAGCGGGAGACCTAACTCCTACGAGCAGTACTTC.

This clonotype was detected a few times. The chain combines TRBV11-3 with TRBJ2-1; possibly TRBD2 for D (6 bases). V dropped 4 bases and J dropped 7 bases, with 23 bases sitting between them. This CDR3 region has 17 residues. Germline V lookup: CDR1 SGHNT, CDR2 YENEEA. The CDR3 is CASSWGVASTWENEQFF. CDR3 coding DNA: TGTGCCAGCAGCTGGGGGGTTGCGTCCACCTGGGAGAATGAGCAGTTCTTC.

In its sample, this clonotype was seen many times. The rearrangement joins TRBV9 to TRBJ2-7, with 10 bases matching TRBD2. J lost 4 bases, V lost 3 bases, and 7 bases had no gene match. Per the germline V gene, CDR1 is SGDLS and CDR2 is YYNGEE. There are 15 residues in the CDR3. Here the CDR3 DNA reads TGTGCCAGCAGCGCCAAGGAACTAGCGGGGTACGAGCAGTACTTC. Translating it yields CASSAKELAGYEQYF.

The chain uses TRBV6-2 or TRBV6-3 and TRBJ2-7; TRBD1 matches at 8 bases. The CDR3 spans 16 residues. Unmatched junction bases numbered 9, after V lost 0 bases and J lost 5 bases. Germline V gives CDR1 MNHEY, CDR2 SVGEGT. The CDR3 DNA reads TGTGCCAGCAGTTACTCGAGACACAGGGGGAGTCACGAGCAGTACTTC. Amino acids: CASSYSRHRGSHEQYF.

This clonotype was counted between two and nine times. This chain connects TRBV12-3 or TRBV12-4 to TRBJ2-1, with a possible D match to TRBD2 (6 bases). Trimming removed 7 bases from V and 4 bases from J, with 14 bases in between. The CDR3 is 14 residues long. The CDR3 is CASTWGVPYNEQFF. CDR3 in DNA: TGTGCCAGCACCTGGGGGGTACCTTACAATGAGCAGTTCTTC.

This clonotype was seen a few times. J is TRBJ2-7 and V is TRBV4-1; 9 bases are shared with TRBD1. The CDR3 loop spans 16 amino acids. V gave up 0 bases and J gave up 0 bases; unmatched junction bases: 3. The germline V gene has CDR1 MGHRA and CDR2 YSYEKL. CDR3: CASSQEGTGFSYEQYF. The CDR3 DNA sequence: TGCGCCAGCAGCCAAGAAGGGACAGGGTTCTCCTACGAGCAGTACTTC.

The J gene is TRBJ2-5, the V gene TRBV5-5; D remains unclear. Germline V gives CDR1 SGHKS, CDR2 YYEKEE (reference sequence). Trimming pared 3 bases from V and 4 bases from J, leaving 10 bases between. There are 13 residues in the CDR3. The CDR3 DNA sequence: TGTGCCAGCAGCTCCTGGAGAGGAGAGACCCAGTACTTC. Its protein product is CASSSWRGETQYF.

This clonotype was seen only a few times. V and J are TRBV5-1 and TRBJ2-7; tentative D call: TRBD2 (5 bases). Deletions cut 0 bases from V and 6 bases from J, with 13 bases between. CDR1 is SGHRS and CDR2 is YFSETQ in the germline V gene. This CDR3 comprises 14 residues. CDR3 DNA: TGCGCCAGCAGCTTGGAGGGCCCCCGGGGCGAGCAGTACTTC. Protein sequence: CASSLEGPRGEQYF.

The chain has TRBV9 and TRBJ1-6; the D is unclear. V lost 7 bases and J lost 5, with 10 bases in between. The CDR3 runs 13 residues. The germline gives CDR1 SGDLS, CDR2 YYNGEE. The CDR3 sequence is CASAPADNSPLHF. CDR3 bases: TGTGCCAGCGCGCCAGCCGATAATTCACCCCTCCACTTT.

In DNA, the CDR3 is TGTGCCAGCAGCACCGACAGGGTTCAAGATACGCAGTATTTT. It specifies CASSTDRVQDTQYF. This chain joins TRBV12-3 or TRBV12-4 and TRBJ2-3, with TRBD1 identical over 7 bases. This CDR3 contains 14 residues. Trimming at V came to 6 bases and at J to 5 bases, leaving 8 bases not matched to a gene.

Details on this clonotype: Since the CDR3 does not end with the conserved phenylalanine or tryptophan, this likely comes from a read error. The chain recombines TRBV12-3 or TRBV12-4 with TRBJ1-2; 7 bases map to TRBD1. V gave up 4 bases and J gave up 8 bases; unmatched junction bases: 7. This CDR3 region has 13 residues. CDR3 in DNA: TGTGCCAGCAGTTCGACAGGGAGAACCGGCTACACCATC. This gives the protein CASSSTGRTGYTI.

This clonotype has more than one count but fewer than ten. The V call is TRBV29-1, the J call TRBJ2-7; 8 bases agree with TRBD2. Germline V gene lookup returns CDR1 SQVTM and CDR2 ANQGSEA. V was clipped by 4 bases and J by 3 bases; unmatched bases: 8. This CDR3 comprises 14 residues. CDR3 sequence (DNA): TGCAGCGTTGGTGCGGCGGGAGGTCGCTACGAGCAGTACTTC. It encodes CSVGAAGGRYEQYF.